This T cell receptor (beta chain) was recovered during a study of blood T cell repertoires in COVID-19. The V and J ends lost 6 bases and 7 bases respectively, with 13 bases between them. The CDR3 extends over 13 amino acids. Looked up from germline, CDR1 is MNHEY and CDR2 is SVGAGI. Measured with immunoSEQ multiplex PCR; TCRdb has only the in-frame clones, and not every one. The data show 130,000 to 150,000 clones, more than 80% seen once. The V and J genes are TRBV6-5 and TRBJ1-5, with D perhaps matching TRBD1 (6 bases). This sequence originates from a man between 18 and 35 years old with COVID-19, enrolled during active disease. Sequenced material: peripheral blood. DNA for the CDR3: TGTGCCAGCAGGCAGGGGTCAGGACAGCCCCAGCATTTT. It yields the protein CASRQGSGQPQHF.